This is a list of T cell receptor beta chains from one sample in a study of blood T cell repertoires in COVID-19. The assay was immunoSEQ multiplex PCR, and TCRdb's table has in-frame clones only and misses some. This table holds about 290,000 clones, approximately 91% found once. Sequencing used PBMCs or T cells enriched from blood (not recorded which). These TCRs come from a woman between 35 and 50 years old who had recovered from COVID-19. CDR3s leave out the opening cysteine and the closing phenylalanine or tryptophan.

V: TRBV19
CDR3: ASSPGLTSGGGGETQY

V: TRBV7-8
CDR3: ASSRVGHGNTIY

V: TRBV3-1/TRBV3-2
CDR3: ASSQGELQGRYGYT

V: TRBV14
CDR3: ASSQATGATGELF

V: TRBV19
CDR3: ASSLGTSGSLGRETQY

V: TRBV29-1
CDR3: SVEETAGQPQH

V: TRBV5-1
CDR3: ASSFSGRADEQY

V: TRBV5-4
CDR3: ASSYGTSGGTEQF

V: TRBV3-1/TRBV3-2
CDR3: ASTRGRNTDTQY

V: TRBV20-1
CDR3: SASDSRGPRGTDTQY

V: TRBV5-1
CDR3: ASSPTGGYEQY